Presented here are 9 T cell receptor beta chains from one specimen sequenced in a study of blood T cell repertoires in COVID-19. Measured with immunoSEQ multiplex PCR; TCRdb has only the in-frame clones, and not every one. The sample shows over 150,000 clones, 90% of them seen only once. The sample was peripheral blood. These receptors were obtained from a man between 50 and 59 years old with acute or convalescent COVID-19.

This chain links TRBV11-2 with TRBJ2-1; TRBD2 is a possible D gene (5 bases). The CDR3 loop spans 15 amino acids. V lost 0 bases and J lost 4, with 10 bases in between. CDR1 and CDR2 (germline): SGHAT, FQNNGV. CDR3 sequence (DNA): TGTGCCAGCAGCTTAGAGGTAGCGACGTACAATGAGCAGTTCTTC. Protein product: CASSLEVATYNEQFF.

V is TRBV25-1 and J is TRBJ1-4, with 12 bases fitting TRBD1. V trimming: 2 bases; J trimming: 11 bases; junction bases outside the gene matches: 9. The CDR3 length is 16 residues. Germline V gene sequence: CDR1 MGHDK, CDR2 SYGVNS. CDR3 region: CASSETPGTGGLKLFF. In DNA, the CDR3 is TGTGCCAGCAGTGAAACGCCCGGGACAGGGGGCTTGAAACTGTTTTTT. Full variable domain (missing parts from reference TRBV25-1 and TRBJ1-4): EADIYQTPRYLVIGTGKKITLECSQTMGHDKMYWYQQDPGMELHLIHYSYGVNSTEKGDLSSESTVSRIRTEHFPLTLESARPSHTSQYLCASSETPGTGGLKLFFGSGTQLSVL.

The V and J genes are TRBV6-6 and TRBJ1-6; 7 bases fit TRBD1. The trim removed 4 bases at V and 11 bases at J, leaving 5 bases unmatched. The CDR3 spans 13 residues. The germline gives CDR1 MNHNY, CDR2 SVGAGI (reference sequence). The CDR3: CASSLTGSTPLHF. CDR3 nucleotides: TGTGCCAGCAGTTTGACAGGGTCCACACCCCTCCACTTT.

This chain links TRBV24-1 with TRBJ2-1, with TRBD2 identical over 9 bases. CDR3 length: 16 residues. V gave up 2 bases and J gave up 8 bases; unmatched junction bases: 9. From germline, CDR1 is KGHDR and CDR2 SFDVKD. CDR3 region: CATSDSPGLAVDEQFF. DNA of the CDR3: TGTGCCACCAGTGATTCACCGGGACTAGCTGTGGATGAGCAGTTCTTC.

DNA for the CDR3: TGCGCCAGCAGCTTGGCCAGGGAGCAGTTCTTC. Encoded protein: CASSLAREQFF. The gene calls are TRBV5-1 and TRBJ2-1; D not resolved. This CDR3 has 11 residues. The germline V gene has CDR1 SGHRS and CDR2 YFSETQ. V dropped 0 bases and J dropped 10 bases, with 5 bases sitting between them.

This clone was detected a few times. V is TRBV6-2 or TRBV6-3 and J is TRBJ1-5; perhaps TRBD1 as D (6 bases). The CDR3 has 14 amino acids. V lost 4 bases and J lost 3, with 10 bases in between. Per the germline V gene, CDR1 is MNHEY and CDR2 is SVGEGT. Here the CDR3 reads CASSSDRNNQPQHF. CDR3 in DNA: TGTGCCAGCAGTTCGGACAGAAACAATCAGCCCCAGCATTTT.

J is TRBJ2-2 and V is TRBV20-1; D gene uncertain. The germline V gene has CDR1 DFQATT and CDR2 SNEGSKA (reference sequence). The V gene lost 3 bases and the J gene lost 1 base, with 9 bases spanning the gap. This CDR3 spans 14 amino acids. CDR3 DNA sequence: TGCAGTGCTAGTATCACAAAGAACACCGGGGAGCTGTTTTTT. Translating it yields CSASITKNTGELFF.

The chain is built from TRBV6-1 and TRBJ1-6, with TRBD1 matching over 8 bases. V shed 5 bases, J shed 10 bases, and the junction held 4 bases outside the gene matches. CDR1 MNHNS and CDR2 SASEGT come from the germline V gene. This CDR3 contains 13 residues. Here the CDR3 reads CASSSDRGSPLHF. The CDR3 region has the DNA TGTGCCAGCAGTTCCGACAGGGGCTCACCCCTCCACTTT.

The J gene is TRBJ2-3, the V gene TRBV15; TRBD2 aligns across 10 bases. This CDR3 spans 15 amino acids. The V and J ends lost 3 bases and 4 bases, in that order; junction bases with no gene match: 4. Germline CDR1 LNHNV, CDR2 YYDKDF (reference sequence). This chain's CDR3 is CATSRLAGDADTQYF. The DNA for the CDR3 is TGTGCCACCAGCAGGCTAGCGGGGGATGCAGATACGCAGTATTTT. Filled out from reference TRBV15 and TRBJ2-3, the complete variable domain reads DAMVIQNPRYQVTQFGKPVTLSCSQTLNHNVMYWYQQKSSQAPKLLFHYYDKDFNNEADTPDNFQSRRPNTSFCFLDIRSPGLGDTAMYLCATSRLAGDADTQYFGPGTRLTVL.